This T cell receptor (beta chain) was documented in a study of T cells in women clearing cervical HPV infection. As for the study in general: Controls gave blood once infection was undetectable; cases at lesion identification.

The germline CDR1 and CDR2 sequences are DFQATT and SNEGSKA (reference sequence). This CDR3 spans 15 amino acids. The trim removed 6 bases at V and 5 bases at J, leaving 13 bases unmatched. The data were produced by immunoSEQ multiplex PCR, yet TCRdb's version contains in-frame clones alone and is incomplete. The listing contains some 39,000 clones. To note about this clone: Its specificity is not known. The read comes to an end 3 residues before the CDR3 does, leaving the germline J gene to fill in the end.

Overall study findings and caveats: CIN3+ cases had significantly higher TCR repertoire richness than controls, but evenness did not differ. Controls had more TRBV6-7 (0.16%) than cases (0.11%).

Material for sequencing was blood buffy coat. This chain uses TRBV20-1 with TRBJ2-7; 10 nucleotides agree with TRBD1. This TCR derives from a woman between 18 and 69 years old with a cervical HPV16 infection that either progressed to CIN3+ or cleared (not recorded which). The CDR3: CSAHKAGTGAHEQYF. The sequenced part of the CDR3 DNA is TGCAGTGCGCATAAAGCGGGGACAGGGGCCCACGAG.